The T cell receptor (beta chain) under discussion was sequenced for a study of technical replicates of blood from several donors. The assay was immunoSEQ multiplex PCR, and TCRdb's table has in-frame clones only and misses some. The sample carries approximately 82,000 clones, about 91% recorded once. Trimming removed 0 bases from V and 6 bases from J; junction bases left unmatched: 8. Germline values: CDR1 LGHNA, CDR2 YSLEER. This CDR3 has 16 amino acids. This chain links TRBV4-3 with TRBJ2-1, with 7 bases identical to TRBD2. The sample consisted of T cells isolated from PBMCs. This TCR derives from a human donor in good health. Some clones in this sample may be carry-over from other donors' samples. The CDR3 is CASSQEILASGNEQFF. CDR3 bases: TGCGCCAGCAGCCAAGAGATTTTGGCTAGCGGCAATGAGCAGTTCTTC.